These 24 T cell receptor beta chains came from one sample sequenced in a study of beta chain features in type 1 diabetes. Their target antigens are unknown. General observations from the study: People with Type 1 diabetes carried modestly yet significantly shorter TCRB CDR3s in all four CD4+ subsets.

Expressed TCRB transcripts were sequenced because the entire RNA isolate underwent reverse transcription. Profiling relied on immunoSEQ multiplex PCR, and the TCRdb table lists in-frame clones only, not all of them. There are 640,000 or so clones in the sample; roughly 13% occur only once, and 0.04% lies in the top ten. The material sequenced was naive CD4+ T cells from blood. The receptor source for this set is a man aged 18-30 years with type 1 diabetes.

This clone has more than one count but fewer than ten. The rearrangement joins TRBV19 to TRBJ2-5; D tentatively fits TRBD1 or TRBD2 (5 bases each). Trimming pared 5 bases from V and 2 bases from J, leaving 9 bases between. The CDR3 sequence is 13 residues long. Germline V gene lookup returns CDR1 LNHDA and CDR2 SQIVND (reference sequence). Written as DNA, the CDR3 is TGTGCCAGTAGTGGGGGTAGGCAAGAGACCCAGTACTTC. Amino acids: CASSGGRQETQYF.

This clone was detected a few times. The genes are TRBV30 and TRBJ2-7, with D unclear. The germline CDR1 and CDR2 sequences are GTSNPN and SVGIG (reference sequence). V lost 0 bases to trimming and J lost 7 bases, with 7 bases between them. The CDR3 loop spans 11 amino acids. The chain's CDR3 is CAWSVRLEQYF. The DNA for the CDR3 is TGTGCCTGGAGTGTGCGGCTAGAGCAGTACTTC.

This clone has only a few counts. This chain links TRBV5-1 with TRBJ2-7; no clear D gene. From germline, CDR1 is SGHRS and CDR2 YFSETQ. V lost 0 bases to trimming and J lost 9 bases, with 10 bases between them. CDR3 length equals 12 residues. The CDR3 loop reads CASSLDSHGQYF. The CDR3 DNA follows: TGCGCCAGCAGCTTGGACTCGCACGGGCAGTACTTC. Together with reference TRBV5-1 and TRBJ2-7, the CDR3 gives the full variable domain: KAGVTQTPRYLIKTRGQQVTLSCSPISGHRSVSWYQQTPGQGLQFLFEYFSETQRNKGNFPGRFSGRQFSNSRSEMNVSTLELGDSALYLCASSLDSHGQYFGPGTRLTVT.

A few counts support this clone. The V call is TRBV6-5, the J call TRBJ2-7, with D maybe TRBD1 (6 bases). Germline V gene data show CDR1 as MNHEY and CDR2 as SVGAGI. V was pared by 2 bases and J by 6 bases, with 14 bases between. The CDR3 consists of 14 residues. The CDR3 region has the DNA TGTGCCAGCAGTTACAGGGACACCCTCCGCGAGCAGTACTTC. Translated: CASSYRDTLREQYF.

The chain combines TRBV28 with TRBJ1-4; TRBD1 matches at 7 bases. V lost 6 bases and J lost 4; bases outside the gene matches: 8. The germline CDR1 and CDR2 sequences are MDHEN and SYDVKM. This CDR3 has 15 residues. Here the CDR3 reads CASSTGQTLNEKLFF. In nucleotides, the CDR3 is TGTGCCAGCAGCACGGGACAGACACTTAATGAAAAACTGTTTTTT.

This sequence joins TRBV4-3 and TRBJ2-7, with 9 bases matching TRBD1. V lost 3 bases and J lost 2; bases outside the gene matches: 5. Germline V gene sequence: CDR1 LGHNA, CDR2 YSLEER. The CDR3 contains 15 residues. The CDR3 DNA follows: TGCGCCAGCAGCCACCGGGACAGGGCCCCCTACGAGCAGTACTTC. Protein: CASSHRDRAPYEQYF.

This clone was detected only a few times. This chain joins TRBV28 and TRBJ1-1, with TRBD1 as a possible D gene (6 bases). Between the trimmed V and J ends, which lost 8 bases and 4 bases, there was a span of 17 bases. Germline assignment: CDR1 MDHEN and CDR2 SYDVKM. The CDR3 has 14 residues. CDR3 sequence: CASQVGGHLTEAFF. The CDR3 DNA is TGTGCCAGCCAGGTAGGGGGGCACCTCACTGAAGCTTTCTTT.

The chain has TRBV14 and TRBJ1-2; TRBD1 matches 7 bases. Germline V CDR1 and CDR2: SGHDN, FVKESK. J was trimmed by 0 bases and V by 1 base; bases with no gene match: 8. The CDR3 consists of 17 residues. This chain's CDR3 is CASSQALGTASNYGYTF. The CDR3 DNA reads as TGTGCCAGCAGCCAAGCCCTCGGGACAGCCTCTAACTATGGCTACACCTTC.

This clone was found a few times. This sequence joins TRBV6-5 and TRBJ1-2; D may be TRBD1 (6 bases). Trimming stripped 4 bases from V and 4 bases from J, with 19 bases between. CDR3 length: 16 amino acids. From germline, CDR1 is MNHEY and CDR2 SVGAGI. The CDR3 sequence is CASSWEGTTGRYGYTF. The CDR3 bases are TGTGCCAGCAGTTGGGAGGGTACGACAGGACGCTATGGCTACACCTTC.

This chain uses TRBV30 with TRBJ1-2, with D possibly matching TRBD1 (6 bases). CDR3 length equals 10 residues. V was pared by 5 bases and J by 8 bases, with 9 bases between. Germline V gene data show CDR1 as GTSNPN and CDR2 as SVGIG (reference sequence). The CDR3 is CAWGGPGYTF. The CDR3 DNA is TGTGCCTGGGGGGGGCCAGGCTACACCTTC.

This chain links TRBV11-2 with TRBJ1-4; D is unresolved. CDR1 and CDR2 (germline): SGHAT, FQNNGV. CDR3 length equals 15 residues. Trimming pared 6 bases from V and 0 bases from J, leaving 11 bases between. The CDR3 protein is CASRPWGATNEKLFF. Here the CDR3 DNA reads TGTGCCAGCAGACCTTGGGGTGCAACTAATGAAAAACTGTTTTTT. Looking up the rest from reference TRBV11-2 and TRBJ1-4 gives the full variable domain: EAGVAQSPRYKIIEKRQSVAFWCNPISGHATLYWYQQILGQGPKLLIQFQNNGVVDDSQLPKDRFSAERLKGVDSTLKIQPAKLEDSAVYLCASRPWGATNEKLFFGSGTQLSVL.

The chain uses TRBV11-2 and TRBJ2-3; D is undetermined. Trimming took off 1 base at V and 2 bases at J, with 10 bases between the two ends. This CDR3 has 15 residues. Per germline, CDR1 SGHAT and CDR2 FQNNGV. The CDR3: CASSLAFPHTDTQYF. In DNA form, the CDR3 reads TGTGCCAGCAGCTTAGCGTTCCCCCACACAGATACGCAGTATTTT.

V and J are TRBV11-2 and TRBJ2-6; D uncertain. There are 16 residues in the CDR3. V lost 1 base and J lost 4, with 11 bases in between. Germline assignment: CDR1 SGHAT and CDR2 FQNNGV. CDR3 in DNA: TGTGCCAGCAGCTTAGTAGTGGGGTTCGGGGCCAACGTCCTGACTTTC. This codes for CASSLVVGFGANVLTF.

The chain uses TRBV9 and TRBJ1-6; TRBD1 agrees at 9 bases. This CDR3 has 15 amino acids. Germline assignment: CDR1 SGDLS and CDR2 YYNGEE. V was pared by 4 bases and J by 6 bases, with 5 bases of the junction left unmatched. Here the CDR3 reads CASSPRTGVNSPLHF. Written as DNA, the CDR3 is TGTGCCAGCAGCCCCCGGACAGGGGTTAATTCACCCCTCCACTTT. Complete variable domain (other parts from reference TRBV9 and TRBJ1-6): DSGVTQTPKHLITATGQRVTLRCSPRSGDLSVYWYQQSLDQGLQFLIQYYNGEERAKGNILERFSAQQFPDLHSELNLSSLELGDSALYFCASSPRTGVNSPLHFGNGTRLTVT.

This clone has more than one count but fewer than ten. J is TRBJ1-1 and V is TRBV27, with D uncertain. CDR1 and CDR2 from the germline V gene are MNHEY and SMNVEV (reference sequence). The CDR3 loop spans 12 amino acids. V gave up 2 bases and J gave up 7 bases, with 8 bases separating them. The CDR3 here is CASSLGLGEAFF. The CDR3 nucleotides are TGTGCCAGCAGTTTAGGGTTGGGTGAAGCTTTCTTT.

The chain links TRBV14 to TRBJ2-3, with 8 positions matching TRBD2. The CDR3 consists of 15 residues. J gave up 8 bases and V 4 bases, and 11 bases lay outside the gene matches. Germline lookup yields CDR1 SGHDN and CDR2 FVKESK. The CDR3 sequence: CASSLDSGTFGTQYF. The CDR3 DNA is TGTGCCAGCAGCCTCGATAGCGGGACTTTCGGTACGCAGTATTTT.

This clone was observed a handful of times. The rearrangement links TRBV9 to TRBJ2-1; 9 nucleotides agree with TRBD2. From germline, CDR1 is SGDLS and CDR2 YYNGEE. Unmatched junction bases numbered 2, after V lost 2 bases and J lost 5 bases. This CDR3 spans 14 amino acids. The CDR3 sequence: CASSVSGGHNEQFF. DNA for the CDR3: TGTGCCAGCAGCGTTAGCGGGGGCCACAATGAGCAGTTCTTC.

This clone occurred a few times. The chain carries TRBV6-5 and TRBJ2-7; no clear D. The CDR3 runs 15 residues. Germline V gene lookup returns CDR1 MNHEY and CDR2 SVGAGI. Trimming pared 6 bases from V and 2 bases from J, leaving 17 bases between. The CDR3 DNA follows: TGTGCCAGCAGCTATAGCCTGGGAAGCCCCTACGAGCAGTACTTC. It is translated as CASSYSLGSPYEQYF.

Only a few counts were recorded for this clone. This chain uses TRBV30 with TRBJ2-1; D unclear. V gave up 4 bases and J gave up 4 bases, with 8 bases separating them. Germline CDR1 is GTSNPN and CDR2 is SVGIG (reference sequence). This CDR3 region has 12 residues. CDR3 protein: CAWTSLYNEQFF. In DNA form, the CDR3 reads TGTGCCTGGACATCCCTATACAATGAGCAGTTCTTC.

This clone was counted between two and nine times. This chain uses TRBV18 with TRBJ2-5; D is possibly TRBD2 (5 bases). Germline CDR1 is KGHSH and CDR2 is LQKENI. The CDR3 extends over 15 amino acids. Trimming cost V 3 bases and J 0 bases, with 11 bases left between them. CDR3 sequence (DNA): TGTGCCAGCTCACCGTCGATGGACTACCAAGAGACCCAGTACTTC. This encodes CASSPSMDYQETQYF.

The chain couples TRBV25-1 to TRBJ1-5; a possible D gene is TRBD1 (5 bases). V was clipped by 3 bases and J by 7 bases, with 7 bases between them. CDR1 MGHDK and CDR2 SYGVNS come from the germline V gene. CDR3 length: 12 residues. The CDR3 protein is CASSEGTQPQHF. The DNA of the CDR3 is TGTGCCAGCAGTGAGGGGACCCAGCCCCAGCATTTT. Combining the CDR3 with reference TRBV25-1 and TRBJ1-5 gives the whole variable domain EADIYQTPRYLVIGTGKKITLECSQTMGHDKMYWYQQDPGMELHLIHYSYGVNSTEKGDLSSESTVSRIRTEHFPLTLESARPSHTSQYLCASSEGTQPQHFGDGTRLSIL.

The chain couples TRBV5-6 to TRBJ2-3, with D perhaps being TRBD1 or TRBD2 (7 bases each). This CDR3 has 15 amino acids. Germline V gives CDR1 SGHDT, CDR2 YYEEEE. V was shortened by 3 bases and J by 2 bases, with 13 bases between the two germline ends. The DNA for the CDR3 is TGTGCCAGCAGCTCAGGGGGAGGGATCACAGATACGCAGTATTTT. Amino acid sequence: CASSSGGGITDTQYF. Full variable domain (missing parts from reference TRBV5-6 and TRBJ2-3): DAGVTQSPTHLIKTRGQQVTLRCSPKSGHDTVSWYQQALGQGPQFIFQYYEEEERQRGNFPDRFSGHQFPNYSSELNVNALLLGDSALYLCASSSGGGITDTQYFGPGTRLTVL.

The V and J genes are TRBV5-1 and TRBJ2-6; D may be TRBD1 (5 bases). This CDR3 region has 16 residues. V lost 5 bases and J lost 1, with 13 bases in between. From germline, CDR1 is SGHRS and CDR2 YFSETQ. CDR3 sequence (DNA): TGCGCCAGCAGTCCAGCACAGGTATCTGGGGCCAACGTCCTGACTTTC. Protein product: CASSPAQVSGANVLTF.

The genes are TRBV2 and TRBJ1-1; no definite D call. The CDR3 contains 11 residues. Germline CDR1 reads SNHLY; CDR2 reads FYNNEI. Trimming took off 4 bases at V and 5 bases at J, with 5 bases between the two ends. CDR3 in amino acids: CASSVSTEAFF. CDR3 coding DNA: TGTGCCAGCAGTGTCAGTACTGAAGCTTTCTTT.